The rows below give T cell receptor beta chains drawn from one sample of a study of cytomegalovirus exposure and HLA in healthy donors. Assay used: immunoSEQ multiplex PCR; TCRdb lists only in-frame clones, some missing. The table has fewer than 200,000 clones, almost 80% seen once; the top ten hold 1.3%. Sequenced input: PBMCs. The receptors stem from a man aged 30 to 45 in good health and CMV-seronegative. The CDR3 runs from the conserved cysteine through the conserved F or W. The D gene is left open where the match is weak. Expanded clones are given a class, and other clones once, few, many or no size at all.

clone_size d_call j_call cdr3_length v_call cdr3_nt cdr3_aa
few TRBD2 TRBJ2-7 22 TRBV7-8 TGTGCCAGCAGCTTAGTCGCGAACCAATTGGGACTAGCGGGGGGCCTTTTCTACGAGCAGTACTTC CASSLVANQLGLAGGLFYEQYF
. . TRBJ1-2 14 TRBV9 TGTGCCAGCAGCGTAGGGTCCGCAGTCTATGGCTACACCTTC CASSVGSAVYGYTF
. . TRBJ2-1 16 TRBV4-2 TGTGCCAGCAGCCGGGGGGCCGGGACAGATCTCAATGAGCAGTTCTTC CASSRGAGTDLNEQFF
once . TRBJ2-3 14 TRBV11-2 TGTGCCAGCAGCCCCAGGACTAGCACAGATACGCAGTATTTT CASSPRTSTDTQYF
few TRBD2 TRBJ2-2 16 TRBV7-2 TGTGCCAGCAGCCCCCGGACTAGCGGGACTAGGGGGGAGCTGTTTTTT CASSPRTSGTRGELFF
. . TRBJ2-1 17 TRBV15 TGTGCCACCAGCAGAGATAGAAGCCAAAACTATAACAATGAGCAGTTCTTC CATSRDRSQNYNNEQFF
. . TRBJ2-7 15 TRBV4-3 TGCGCCAGCAGCCAAGACAGGCAGGGGTTTGCCGAGCAGTACTTC CASSQDRQGFAEQYF
. . TRBJ2-1 14 TRBV27 TGTGCCAGCGGACAGCCGAGCTCCTACAATGAGCAGTTCTTC CASGQPSSYNEQFF
. TRBD1 TRBJ1-2 18 TRBV23-1 TGCGCCAGCAGTCAATCGGGGGACAGGCCAAAAAGACTCTATGGCTACACCTTC CASSQSGDRPKRLYGYTF
few TRBD1 TRBJ1-3 14 TRBV9 TGTGCCAGCAGCGCGGACAGGGAAGGAAACACCATATATTTT CASSADREGNTIYF
few . TRBJ2-7 16 TRBV4-3 TGCGCCAGCAGCCAAGAATCCGGGACATCTTCCTACGAGCAGTACTTC CASSQESGTSSYEQYF
. TRBD1 TRBJ1-1 13 TRBV29-1 TGCAGCGGGTTCGACAGGGTAGGGACTGAAGCTTTCTTT CSGFDRVGTEAFF
. . TRBJ2-6 15 TRBV21-1 TGTGCCAGTCCCTTCGCAGGGACTGGGGCCAACGTCCTGACTTTC CASPFAGTGANVLTF
. TRBD2 TRBJ2-1 17 TRBV11-2 TGTGCCAGCAGCCGCCATCTAGCGGGAGGCCCTCACAATGAGCAGTTCTTC CASSRHLAGGPHNEQFF
. . TRBJ1-1 14 TRBV10-1 TGCGCCAGCAGTGAGTCGGAGTACGCGACTGAAGCTTTCTTT CASSESEYATEAFF
. TRBD2 TRBJ2-1 13 TRBV11-3 TGTGCCAGCAGCCGGACTAGCTGGAATGAGCAGTTCTTC CASSRTSWNEQFF
. TRBD1 TRBJ2-6 15 TRBV2 TGTGCCAGCGGGAACAGGGGCTCTGGGGCCAACGTCCTGACTTTC CASGNRGSGANVLTF
. . TRBJ2-1 16 TRBV21-1 TGTGCCAGCAGCAAGTACATACAGGGGGCGTCGGATGAGCAGTTCTTC CASSKYIQGASDEQFF
. . TRBJ2-7 13 TRBV5-1 TGCGCCAGCAGCCCCCAGGTTGGCGTCGAGCAGTACTTC CASSPQVGVEQYF
. . TRBJ1-3 15 TRBV4-2 TGTGCCAGCAGCCAAGTTCGACAGAATGGAAACACCATATATTTT CASSQVRQNGNTIYF
. . TRBJ1-4 14 TRBV11-2 TGTGCCAGCAGCCTCGGACAGACCGTTGAAAAACTGTTTTTT CASSLGQTVEKLFF
. . TRBJ2-7 17 TRBV4-2 TGTGCCAGCAGCCAGGGGCCAGGGGGCGGGAGAAACTACGAGCAGTACTTC CASSQGPGGGRNYEQYF
. TRBD2 TRBJ2-7 14 TRBV5-1 TGCGCCAGCAGCGGGCTCGGGGGGTCCTACGAGCAGTACTTC CASSGLGGSYEQYF
. TRBD2 TRBJ2-1 18 TRBV7-3 TGTGCCAGCAGCTTAAACCCTAGCGGGAGGGCCGCGTTCCATGAGCAGTTCTTC CASSLNPSGRAAFHEQFF
. . TRBJ2-1 14 TRBV6-4 TGTGCCAGCAGTGACGGAGGGGGGGGCAATGAGCAGTTCTTC CASSDGGGGNEQFF
. TRBD2 TRBJ2-1 20 TRBV7-6 TGTGCCAGCAGCTTGAATCCGGGACTAGCGGGGGGGCCTCTGTCCAATGAGCAGTTCTTC CASSLNPGLAGGPLSNEQFF
. TRBD1 TRBJ2-7 15 TRBV6-5 TGTGCCAGCAGTTCGCAGGGGGAACCTAACTACGAGCAGTACTTC CASSSQGEPNYEQYF
. . TRBJ2-7 16 TRBV7-8 TGTGCCAGCAGCTTCCAACCGGAGGTTACGACCTACGAGCAGTACTTC CASSFQPEVTTYEQYF
. TRBD1 TRBJ1-5 15 TRBV19 TGTGCCAGTACCCCGACAGGGAATAGCAATCAGCCCCAGCATTTT CASTPTGNSNQPQHF
. TRBD2 TRBJ2-1 19 TRBV7-3 TGTGCCAGCAGCTTAAAGTCCGGGGGGGTACGGCTCCCAAACAATGAGCAGTTCTTC CASSLKSGGVRLPNNEQFF
. . TRBJ2-7 15 TRBV7-2 TGTGCCAGCAGCCCCCCAGGACTGCAGTTCTACGAGCAGTACTTC CASSPPGLQFYEQYF
. TRBD2 TRBJ2-5 12 TRBV10-3 TGTGCCGCGGGGGGGGCGCAAGAGACCCAGTACTTC CAAGGAQETQYF
. TRBD2 TRBJ2-7 16 TRBV4-1 TGCGCCAGCAGCCAAGTAATAGCGGGAGTTAATGACGAGCAGTACTTC CASSQVIAGVNDEQYF
. . TRBJ1-2 12 TRBV28 TGTGCCAGCAGTTTCGGAGGTGATGGCTACACCTTC CASSFGGDGYTF
. . TRBJ2-1 14 TRBV9 TGTGCCAGCAGCTTACTTACAGGAACCAATGAGCAGTTCTTC CASSLLTGTNEQFF
. . TRBJ1-5 13 TRBV19 TGTGCCAGTAGTACCCAGGTTAATCAGCCCCAGCATTTT CASSTQVNQPQHF
. . TRBJ2-5 12 TRBV30 TGTGCCTGGAGAGGAGGTCCCGAGACCCAGTACTTC CAWRGGPETQYF
. TRBD2 TRBJ2-7 13 TRBV30 TGTGCCTGGACACCCGCGGGAGGGCCCGAGCAGTACTTC CAWTPAGGPEQYF
. . TRBJ2-7 11 TRBV20-1 TGCAGTGCTAGGAGAACCTACGAGCAGTACTTC CSARRTYEQYF
. . TRBJ2-1 15 TRBV7-2 TGTGCCAGCAGCACCCGACAGGAGAGTTACAATGAGCAGTTCTTC CASSTRQESYNEQFF
. . TRBJ2-7 15 TRBV5-4 TGTGCCAGCAGCTTGCGGGCAGGGAAAGTCTACGAGCAGTACTTC CASSLRAGKVYEQYF
. . TRBJ1-2 14 TRBV5-5 TGTGCCAGCAGCTCGCAGACAGCGAACTATGGCTACACCTTC CASSSQTANYGYTF
. . TRBJ1-1 11 TRBV5-6 TGTGCCAGCAGCTTGACCGGGGTAACTTTCTTT CASSLTGVTFF
. TRBD1 TRBJ2-1 14 TRBV5-1 TGCGCCAGCAGCGCCCAGACAGGGGGCAATGAGCAGTTCTTC CASSAQTGGNEQFF
. . TRBJ2-1 17 TRBV7-9 TGTGCCAGCAGCTTAGCGCATGGGGGGGGCCAGATCAATGAGCAGTTCTTC CASSLAHGGGQINEQFF
. TRBD2 TRBJ2-7 15 TRBV10-1 TGCGCCAGCAGTGCGGGACTAGCGGGTAAATACGAGCAGTACTTC CASSAGLAGKYEQYF
. . TRBJ1-2 14 TRBV25-1 TGTGCCAGCAGTGAATCAGACAGTCTCTATGGCTACACCTTC CASSESDSLYGYTF
. . TRBJ2-7 17 TRBV4-2 TGTGCCAGCAGCCAAGATAGCAGGGGAGGGTTTTTCTACGAGCAGTACTTC CASSQDSRGGFFYEQYF
. . TRBJ2-7 13 TRBV7-7 TGTGCTAGCGGCCGGGACATTGGGTACGAGCAGTACTTC CASGRDIGYEQYF
. TRBD2 TRBJ2-1 16 TRBV4-2 TGTGCCAGCAGCCAAGCCGGGCTAGCGGGAGACAATGAGCAGTTCTTC CASSQAGLAGDNEQFF